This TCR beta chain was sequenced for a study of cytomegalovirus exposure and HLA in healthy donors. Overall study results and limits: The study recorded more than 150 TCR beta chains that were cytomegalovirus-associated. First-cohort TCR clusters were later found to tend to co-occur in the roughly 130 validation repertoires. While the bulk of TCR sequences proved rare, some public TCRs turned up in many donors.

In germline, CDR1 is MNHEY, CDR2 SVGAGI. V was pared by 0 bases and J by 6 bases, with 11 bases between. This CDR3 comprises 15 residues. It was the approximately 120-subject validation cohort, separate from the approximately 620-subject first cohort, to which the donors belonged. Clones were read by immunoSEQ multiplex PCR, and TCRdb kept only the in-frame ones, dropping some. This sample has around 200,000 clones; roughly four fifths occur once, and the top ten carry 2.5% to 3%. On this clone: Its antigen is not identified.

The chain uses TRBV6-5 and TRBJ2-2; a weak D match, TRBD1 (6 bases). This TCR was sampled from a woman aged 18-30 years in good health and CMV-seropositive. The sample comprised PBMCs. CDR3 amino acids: CASSYSTTGSGELFF. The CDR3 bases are TGTGCCAGCAGTTACTCTACTACAGGGTCCGGGGAGCTGTTTTTT.